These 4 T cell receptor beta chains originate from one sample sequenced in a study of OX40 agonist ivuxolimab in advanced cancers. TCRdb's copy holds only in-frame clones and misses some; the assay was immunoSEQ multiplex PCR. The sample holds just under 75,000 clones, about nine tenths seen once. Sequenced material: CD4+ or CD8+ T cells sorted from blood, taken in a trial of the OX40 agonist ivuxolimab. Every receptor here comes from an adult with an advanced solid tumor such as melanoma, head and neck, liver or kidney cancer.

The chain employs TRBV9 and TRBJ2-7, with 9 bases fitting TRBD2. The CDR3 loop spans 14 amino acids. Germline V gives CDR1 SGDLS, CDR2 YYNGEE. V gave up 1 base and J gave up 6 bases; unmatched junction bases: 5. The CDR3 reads CASSVYSGSGEQYF. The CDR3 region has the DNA TGTGCCAGCAGCGTATATAGCGGGAGTGGCGAGCAGTACTTC.

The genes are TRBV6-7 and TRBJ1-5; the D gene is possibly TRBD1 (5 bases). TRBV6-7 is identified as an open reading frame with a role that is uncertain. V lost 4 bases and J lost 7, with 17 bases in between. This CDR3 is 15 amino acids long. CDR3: CASSFPRELHQPQHF. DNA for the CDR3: TGTGCCAGCAGTTTCCCCAGGGAACTGCACCAGCCCCAGCATTTT.

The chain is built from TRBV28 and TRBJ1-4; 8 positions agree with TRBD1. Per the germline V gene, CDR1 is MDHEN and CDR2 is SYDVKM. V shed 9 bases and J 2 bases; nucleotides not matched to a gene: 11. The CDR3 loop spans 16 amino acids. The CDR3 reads CASRLQGAGTNEKLFF. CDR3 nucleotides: TGTGCCAGTCGCTTGCAGGGGGCTGGGACTAATGAAAAACTGTTTTTT.

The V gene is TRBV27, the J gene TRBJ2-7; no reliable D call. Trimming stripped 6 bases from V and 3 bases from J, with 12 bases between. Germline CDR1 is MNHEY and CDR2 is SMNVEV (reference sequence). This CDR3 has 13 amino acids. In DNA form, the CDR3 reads TGTGCCAGCAGATCGCTGGGATACTACGAGCAGTACTTC. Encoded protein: CASRSLGYYEQYF.